This passage covers 10 T cell receptor beta chains from one sample sequenced in a study of T cells in Graves' hyperthyroidism and ophthalmopathy. TCR beta CDR3 regions were amplified from RNA. The HTBI set primed first-round TCR CDR3 RT-PCR. Using its own MiXCR run on the multiplex PCR reads, TCRdb lists one record per CDR3 protein. The sample carries 300,000 to 400,000 distinct CDR3 sequences, roughly 15% recorded once. Material: blood. Receptors were obtained from a woman in her 30s with Graves' ophthalmopathy.

This clonotype showed up just once. This chain uses TRBV27 with TRBJ2-1; D is undetermined. The J call may be wrong; the DNA end is better matched by TRBJ2-7. CDR1 MNHEY and CDR2 SMNVEV come from the germline V gene (reference sequence). The CDR3 is made up of 13 amino acids. The CDR3 DNA follows: TGTGCCAGCAGTGCGGCAGGCTACAATGAGCAGTACTTC. Protein product: CASSAAGYNEQYF.

In this sample, this clonotype turned up a few times. A much larger clonotype is one base distant, so this may be a read error. J is TRBJ2-7 and V is TRBV7-2, with 9 bases aligning to TRBD2. This CDR3 spans 15 amino acids. Germline values: CDR1 SGHTA, CDR2 FQGNSA. The CDR3 sequence: CASSLGAGGNYERYF. Here the CDR3 DNA reads TGTGCCAGCAGCTTAGGGGCGGGGGGGAACTACGAGCGGTACTTC.

In its sample, this clonotype was seen once. This sequence may be a read error, since a much larger clone differs from it by one base. The chain carries TRBV29-1 and TRBJ1-1, with 7 bases aligning to TRBD1. This CDR3 spans 18 amino acids. In germline, CDR1 is SQVTM, CDR2 ANQGSEA. CDR3 protein: CGVEQTGTVIFENTEAFF. Here the CDR3 DNA reads TGCGGCGTTGAACAAACCGGGACAGTGATTTTTGAGAACACTGAAGCTTTCTTT.

This clonotype occurred many times. The chain has TRBV30 and TRBJ1-3; no firm D call. Germline lookup yields CDR1 GTSNPN and CDR2 SVGIG (reference sequence). The germline V and J ends were trimmed by 4 bases and 2 bases, with 6 bases remaining between them. This CDR3 has 12 amino acids. The CDR3 loop reads CAWTATGNTIYF. CDR3 in DNA: TGTGCCTGGACAGCCACTGGAAACACCATATATTTT.

This clonotype was seen at least ten times. The chain couples TRBV12-5 to TRBJ2-1; TRBD1 matches 9 bases. V lost 8 bases and J lost 6; bases outside the gene matches: 11. Germline values: CDR1 LGHNT, CDR2 FRNRAP. The CDR3 runs 15 residues. The CDR3 DNA follows: TGTGCTAGTACGCTCCGGGACAGGGTACTCAATGAGCAGTTCTTC. Its protein product is CASTLRDRVLNEQFF.

This clonotype has a count of ten or more. V and J are TRBV27 and TRBJ1-2; D might be TRBD1 (6 bases). The CDR3 consists of 13 residues. Trimming cost V 5 bases and J 6 bases, with 13 bases left between them. Germline lookup yields CDR1 MNHEY and CDR2 SMNVEV (reference sequence). The CDR3 DNA sequence: TGTGCCAGCAGTCTCGGGACACCCCATGGCTACACCTTC. Its translation: CASSLGTPHGYTF.

This clonotype was seen a few times. The chain carries TRBV28 and TRBJ2-7; D uncertain. V was shortened by 4 bases and J by 5 bases, with 6 bases between the two germline ends. Germline V gives CDR1 MDHEN, CDR2 SYDVKM. The CDR3 is 11 amino acids. This CDR3 reads CASSSLDEQYF. CDR3 nucleotides: TGTGCCAGCAGTTCTTTAGACGAGCAGTACTTC.

This clonotype was counted ten times or more. The V and J genes are TRBV12-3 or TRBV12-4 and TRBJ2-2, with D tentatively TRBD2 (6 bases). The CDR3 sequence is 14 residues long. Trimming took 1 base from V and 4 from J, leaving 7 bases between them. The chain's CDR3 is CASSLGRATGELFF. The CDR3 DNA is TGTGCCAGCAGTTTAGGGAGGGCCACCGGGGAGCTGTTTTTT.

This clonotype turned up a few times. Compared with germline, one end of the junction differs, possibly owing to a read error. CDR3 nucleotide sequence: TGTGCCGGCAGCTTTAACAGGGGCGCAGACAATGAGCAGTTCTTC. Protein product: CAGSFNRGADNEQFF. The V call is TRBV11-3, the J call TRBJ2-1; 7 bases are shared with TRBD1. The CDR3 has 15 amino acids. The germline CDR1 and CDR2 sequences are SGHNT and YENEEA.

This clonotype has just a few counts. The chain joins TRBV28 to TRBJ2-5, with D possibly TRBD1 on 5 matching bases. The germline gives CDR1 MDHEN, CDR2 SYDVKM. Trimming removed 6 bases from V and 0 bases from J, with 14 bases in between. The CDR3 loop spans 15 amino acids. The CDR3 is CASSRGRTYQETQYF. The CDR3 bases are TGTGCCAGCAGCCGAGGACGGACATACCAAGAGACCCAGTACTTC.